Given below is one TCR beta chain in context. The antigen is unknown. The V segment lost 2 bases and the J segment 2 bases; nucleotides outside the gene matches: 0. The V gene's germline CDR1 is SGHAT and CDR2 FQNNGV. The CDR3 sequence is 15 residues long. This sample is drawn from a study of T cell responses to AZD1222 COVID-19 vaccine. Overall study results and limits: Repertoire sampling occurred only after the peak T cell response. Spike was spanned by vaccine-associated CD4 TCRs, which were dominant at 160-218 and 743-854. Unmutated regions of variants are reportedly targeted by nearly half of spike-specific TCRs. A mostly white British donor set with more females was recruited, and clonal diversity was possibly underestimated.

TCRdb's copy holds only in-frame clones and misses some; the assay was immunoSEQ multiplex PCR. The table records roughly 200,000 clones, just over 85% of them present only once. Sequenced here: peripheral blood, sampled on day 0 of AZD1222 vaccination. This receptor was taken from an adult in good health. The rearrangement uses TRBV11-2 and TRBJ2-5, with 12 bases identical to TRBD2. CDR3 sequence (DNA): TGTGCCAGCAGCTTAACTAGCGGGGGGCAAGAGACCCAGTACTTC. It translates to CASSLTSGGQETQYF.